The rows below give T cell receptor beta chains drawn from one sample of a study of shared clonotypes between healthy human individuals. Here immunoSEQ multiplex PCR was the method, and the copy in TCRdb shows in-frame clones only, minus some. The sample holds about 2.3 million clones, less than 95% seen once. Material: naive CD4+ T cells from PBMCs. These receptors originate from a man aged 18 to 29 in good health. Some clones in this sample may be carry-over from other donors' samples. Both conserved end residues are part of each CDR3. Fields, in order: D gene, CDR3 length, J gene, clone size, V gene, CDR3 protein, CDR3 DNA. The D gene is left open where the match is weak. The size field is filled for only some rows; it gives once, few, many or a size class.

>TRBD2|15|TRBJ2-3|NA|TRBV7-9
CASSLRAGAAFPQYF
TGTGCCAGCAGCCTACGAGCGGGAGCCGCCTTTCCGCAGTATTTT
>NA|15|TRBJ2-5|NA|TRBV5-1
CASSVRGVFGETQYF
TGCGCCAGCAGCGTGAGGGGCGTCTTTGGGGAGACCCAGTACTTC
>NA|9|TRBJ2-3|NA|TRBV20-1
CSAGDTQYF
TGCAGTGCCGGAGATACGCAGTATTTT
>NA|13|TRBJ2-3|NA|TRBV7-9
CASSSEAGDTQYF
TGTGCCAGCAGCTCAGAAGCGGGAGATACGCAGTATTTT
>TRBD1|13|TRBJ1-1|NA|TRBV2
CASNFPDRGAAFF
TGTGCCAGCAATTTCCCAGACAGGGGGGCAGCTTTCTTT
>NA|14|TRBJ2-7|NA|TRBV18
CASSPPGRSGEQYF
TGTGCCAGCTCACCACCGGGACGTTCCGGCGAGCAGTACTTC
>TRBD1|14|TRBJ1-1|once|TRBV7-9
CASSSQGGNTEAFF
TGTGCCAGCAGCTCACAGGGGGGCAACACTGAAGCTTTCTTT
>TRBD2|17|TRBJ2-1|NA|TRBV30
CAWSGPRTSGTYNEQFF
TGTGCCTGGAGTGGCCCCCGGACTAGCGGAACTTACAATGAGCAGTTCTTC
>TRBD1|13|TRBJ1-1|NA|TRBV5-1
CASSLEGDSEAFF
TGCGCCAGCAGCTTGGAGGGGGACAGTGAAGCTTTCTTT
>NA|14|TRBJ1-1|NA|TRBV28
CASSFGISDTEAFF
TGTGCCAGCAGTTTCGGCATCTCTGACACTGAAGCTTTCTTT
>TRBD1|16|TRBJ1-4|NA|TRBV28
CASSPRQGAPGEKLFF
TGTGCCAGCAGTCCCCGACAGGGGGCGCCGGGAGAAAAACTGTTTTTT
>NA|13|TRBJ1-2|NA|TRBV5-1
CASSLDPNYGYTF
TGCGCCAGCAGCCTCGACCCGAATTATGGCTACACCTTC
>NA|14|TRBJ2-2|few|TRBV5-1
CASSFDPNTGELFF
TGCGCCAGCAGCTTCGATCCGAACACCGGGGAGCTGTTTTTT
>NA|16|TRBJ1-1|once|TRBV9
CASSVEGRGAYTEAFF
TGTGCCAGCAGCGTAGAGGGGAGGGGGGCGTACACTGAAGCTTTCTTT
>NA|13|TRBJ1-2|NA|TRBV18
CASSLNRDGGYTF
TGTGCCAGCTCCCTTAACAGGGACGGCGGCTACACCTTC
>NA|13|TRBJ2-3|NA|TRBV12-5
CASGSGGTDTQYF
TGTGCTAGTGGTTCAGGGGGCACAGATACGCAGTATTTT
>NA|13|TRBJ2-1|NA|TRBV27
CASSPLGRNEQFF
TGTGCCAGCAGTCCCCTGGGTAGGAATGAGCAGTTCTTC
>NA|11|TRBJ1-5|few|TRBV6-1
CASAVNQPQHF
TGTGCCAGCGCCGTCAATCAGCCCCAGCATTTT
>NA|13|TRBJ1-1|NA|TRBV7-2
CASSLVDSLEAFF
TGTGCCAGCAGCTTAGTAGACAGCCTTGAAGCTTTCTTT
>NA|14|TRBJ1-4|NA|TRBV5-4
CASSLRGEGEKLFF
TGTGCCAGCAGCTTACGGGGGGAAGGGGAAAAACTGTTTTTT
>NA|15|TRBJ1-3|NA|TRBV28
CASSLRQFSGNTIYF
TGTGCCAGCAGTTTAAGGCAGTTCTCTGGAAACACCATATATTTT
>NA|15|TRBJ2-2|NA|TRBV27
CASSLSRWVDGELFF
TGTGCCAGCAGTTTATCCCGATGGGTGGACGGGGAGCTGTTTTTT
>NA|14|TRBJ1-1|NA|TRBV29-1
CSAVRGRRPTEAFF
TGCAGCGCCGTCCGGGGGCGAAGACCCACTGAAGCTTTCTTT
>TRBD1|13|TRBJ2-7|once|TRBV11-2
CASSATDRVEQYF
TGTGCCAGCAGCGCCACGGACAGGGTCGAGCAGTACTTC
>NA|13|TRBJ1-5|NA|TRBV14
CASSQDLDQPQHF
TGTGCCAGCAGCCAAGATCTGGATCAGCCCCAGCATTTT
>TRBD1|14|TRBJ2-7|NA|TRBV27
CASSQTGGWHEQYF
TGTGCCAGCAGCCAGACAGGGGGCTGGCACGAGCAGTACTTC